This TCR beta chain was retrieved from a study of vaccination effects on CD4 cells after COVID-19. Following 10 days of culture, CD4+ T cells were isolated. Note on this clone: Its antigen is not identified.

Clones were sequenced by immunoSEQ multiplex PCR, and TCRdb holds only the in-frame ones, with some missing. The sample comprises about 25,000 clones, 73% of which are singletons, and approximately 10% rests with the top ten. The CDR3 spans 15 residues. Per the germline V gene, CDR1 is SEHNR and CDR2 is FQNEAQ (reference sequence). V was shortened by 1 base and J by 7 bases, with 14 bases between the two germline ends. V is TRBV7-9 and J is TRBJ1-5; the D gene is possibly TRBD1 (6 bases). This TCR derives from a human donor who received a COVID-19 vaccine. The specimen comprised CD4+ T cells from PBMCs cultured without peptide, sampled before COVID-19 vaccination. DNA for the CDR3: TGTGCCAGCAGCTTAGATTGGGACATCGGGCAGCCCCAGCATTTT. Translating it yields CASSLDWDIGQPQHF.